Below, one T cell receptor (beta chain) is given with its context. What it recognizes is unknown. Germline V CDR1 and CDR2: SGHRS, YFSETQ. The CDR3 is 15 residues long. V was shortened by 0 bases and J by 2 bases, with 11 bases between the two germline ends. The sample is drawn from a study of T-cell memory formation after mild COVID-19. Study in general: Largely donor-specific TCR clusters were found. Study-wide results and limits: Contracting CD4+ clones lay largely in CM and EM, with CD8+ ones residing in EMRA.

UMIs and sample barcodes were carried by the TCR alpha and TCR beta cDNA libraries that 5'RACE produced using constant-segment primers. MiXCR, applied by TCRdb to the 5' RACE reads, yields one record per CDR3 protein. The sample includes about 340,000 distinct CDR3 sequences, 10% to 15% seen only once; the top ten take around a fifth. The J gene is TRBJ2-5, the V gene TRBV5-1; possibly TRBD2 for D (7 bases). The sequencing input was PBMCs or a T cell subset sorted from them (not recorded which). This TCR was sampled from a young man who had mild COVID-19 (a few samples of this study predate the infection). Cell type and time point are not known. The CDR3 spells CASSLDGGLQETQYF. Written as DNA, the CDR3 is TGCGCCAGCAGCTTGGACGGGGGGCTGCAAGAGACCCAGTACTTC. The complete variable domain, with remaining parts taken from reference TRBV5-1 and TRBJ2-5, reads KAGVTQTPRYLIKTRGQQVTLSCSPISGHRSVSWYQQTPGQGLQFLFEYFSETQRNKGNFPGRFSGRQFSNSRSEMNVSTLELGDSALYLCASSLDGGLQETQYFGPGTRLLVL.